The clone carrying this TCR beta chain came up many times. Its antigen remains unknown. Germline CDR1 is SGHRS and CDR2 is YFSETQ. The V end was cut by 2 bases, the J end by 5 bases, with 10 bases between. The CDR3 sequence is 13 residues long. This entry is derived from a study of identical twins. Findings of the study overall: Abundant beta clonotypes from cord blood had fewer insertions, unlike memory repertoires, which showed none. There was more out-of-frame TCR alpha sharing in monozygotic twins than models estimated. Rather than following the same donors, the conclusions depended on cross-sectional statistical analysis.

Addition of a universal primer site occurred through template switching, and cDNA carried unique molecular identifiers. TCRdb redid the calling of the 5' RACE reads with MiXCR, one entry per CDR3 protein. Altogether about 390,000 distinct CDR3 sequences are present, 8.5% to 10% being singletons, with the ten largest covering about 9.1%. The chain recombines TRBV5-1 with TRBJ1-1, with a tentative D call TRBD1 (5 bases). The source material was naive T cells sorted from blood. The source is a woman between 50 and 59 years old in good health. CDR3 amino acids: CASSFQGSTEAFF. CDR3 bases: TGCGCCAGCAGCTTCCAGGGCTCGACTGAAGCTTTCTTT.